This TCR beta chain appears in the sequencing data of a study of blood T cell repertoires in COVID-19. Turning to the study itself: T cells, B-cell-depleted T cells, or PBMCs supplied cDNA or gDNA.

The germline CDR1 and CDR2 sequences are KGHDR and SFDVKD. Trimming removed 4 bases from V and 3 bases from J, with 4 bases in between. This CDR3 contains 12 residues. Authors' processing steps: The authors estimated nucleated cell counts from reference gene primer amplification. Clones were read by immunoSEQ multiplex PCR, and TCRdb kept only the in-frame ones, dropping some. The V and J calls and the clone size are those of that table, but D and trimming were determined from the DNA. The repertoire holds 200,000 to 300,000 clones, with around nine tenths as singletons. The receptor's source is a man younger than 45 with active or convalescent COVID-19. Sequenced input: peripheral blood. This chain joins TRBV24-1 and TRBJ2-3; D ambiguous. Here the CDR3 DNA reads TGTGCCACCAGTGACTATACAGATACGCAGTATTTT. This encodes CATSDYTDTQYF.